This T cell receptor beta chain was sequenced for a study of cytomegalovirus exposure and HLA in healthy donors. For the study at large: In a later analysis, it was reported that the 120 or so validation repertoires had been produced on the same platform as the 666 repertoires belonging to the first cohort. Study conclusions and caveats: Later, an analysis found that TCR clusters from the first cohort tended to co-occur in the 95 to 150 validation repertoires. As was reported, the classifier diagnosed cytomegalovirus status with high specificity and sensitivity.

Turning to this clone: Its target is unknown.

Trimming at V came to 1 base and at J to 6 bases, leaving 5 bases not matched to a gene. Germline-derived CDR1 and CDR2 are MNHEY and SMNVEV (reference sequence). This CDR3 spans 15 amino acids. The repertoire was sequenced with immunoSEQ multiplex PCR; TCRdb's copy has only in-frame clones and lacks some. The repertoire holds 250,000 to 300,000 clones, with 85% to 90% as singletons. The sequencing sample was made of PBMCs. The gene calls are TRBV27 and TRBJ2-3, with TRBD1 matching 9 bases. The TCR sequence derives from a woman aged 18-30 years in good health and CMV-seronegative. The CDR3 region is CASSLLGQGYDTQYF. The CDR3 DNA sequence: TGTGCCAGCAGTTTATTGGGACAGGGATATGATACGCAGTATTTT.